The rows below give T cell receptor beta chains drawn from one sample of a study of OX40 agonist ivuxolimab in advanced cancers. Produced via immunoSEQ multiplex PCR; TCRdb's table is partial and in-frame only. The repertoire consists of about 56,000 clones, with 83% occurring once and the leading ten covering 2.5% to 3.5%. Source: CD4+ or CD8+ T cells sorted from blood, taken in a trial of the OX40 agonist ivuxolimab. Every receptor here comes from an adult with an advanced solid tumor such as melanoma, head and neck, liver or kidney cancer. CDR3s include the opening cysteine and the closing phenylalanine or tryptophan.

V	J	CDR3
TRBV27	TRBJ1-1	CASHRGAGTEAFF
TRBV5-1	-	CASSLVATGISQSYEQYF
TRBV5-1	TRBJ1-3	CASGAGQGGNTIYF
TRBV2	TRBJ2-7	CASSALGTGGAEQYF
TRBV25-1	TRBJ2-3	CASSESDVRDTQYF
TRBV2	TRBJ2-5	CASSEAGGELAGTQYF
TRBV18	TRBJ2-7	CASSPLARGSSYEQYF
TRBV5-1	TRBJ1-2	CASSKESGTGNDGYTF
TRBV7-2	TRBJ2-1	CASSAGLAANEQFF
TRBV9	TRBJ2-1	CASSPSTTNEQFF
TRBV7-3	TRBJ2-7	CASSLTSASFDEQYF
TRBV28	TRBJ1-5	CASSTTISNQPQHF
TRBV11-2	TRBJ2-3	CASSLSSGVGTDTQYF
TRBV7-2	TRBJ2-7	CASSSRTSGISYEQYF
TRBV11-2	TRBJ2-3	CASSLERIRTGGADTQYF
TRBV5-4	TRBJ1-6	CASSLDPGRQNSPLHF
TRBV7-9	TRBJ2-2	CASSLGGLRELFF
TRBV7-9	TRBJ1-2	CASTTGVRRGYTF
TRBV6-6	TRBJ2-3	CASSYSKTLAGGTQYF
TRBV7-2	TRBJ2-7	CASSLAGTSGTSSYEQYF
TRBV28	TRBJ1-4	CASSSPRWDRDEKLFF
TRBV9	TRBJ2-5	CASSPRGGRAQETQYF
TRBV6-1	TRBJ1-5	CASSIDRGRGQPQHF
TRBV2	TRBJ2-3	CASSEGGLDTQYF
TRBV7-9	TRBJ2-1	CASSLDVGQGRSEQFF